These T cell receptor beta chains were read from a single sample in a study of technical replicates of blood from several donors. The protocol was immunoSEQ multiplex PCR, while the TCRdb copy is restricted to in-frame clones and leaves out a portion. The profile shows 60,000 to 90,000 clones, 95% of them singletons. Sequenced sample: T cells isolated from PBMCs. The receptor source for this set is a human donor in good health. Both conserved end residues are trimmed from each CDR3.

TRBJ1-4 | TRBV28 | 13 | ASSLSAGSNEKLF
TRBJ2-7 | TRBV28 | 13 | ASSPTSGFGLEQY
TRBJ1-3 | TRBV9 | 14 | ASSVGPPSSGNTIY
TRBJ2-7 | TRBV15 | 11 | ATSRGEIWEQY
TRBJ2-5 | TRBV10-2 | 17 | ASSVAGGPIPYPAETQY
TRBJ1-2 | TRBV28 | 11 | ASSFRVLYGYT
TRBJ1-2 | TRBV18 | 13 | ASSRRGGTDYGYT
TRBJ1-5 | TRBV28 | 11 | ASSFGEGQPQH
TRBJ1-1 | TRBV5-4 | 15 | ASSLWQGRGRGLEAF
TRBJ2-7 | TRBV2 | 14 | ARKLPGRELGNEQY
TRBJ2-7 | TRBV15 | 15 | ATSRGLAGDFPYEQY
TRBJ2-7 | TRBV5-4 | 12 | ASSKGLAPDEQY
TRBJ1-2 | TRBV6-5 | 13 | ASSYLGRGVYGYT
TRBJ1-2 | TRBV27 | 12 | ASSLTGGGYGYT
TRBJ1-2 | TRBV18 | 12 | ASTYEFNRAGYT
TRBJ2-7 | TRBV7-2 | 15 | ASSLVVSGLAGDEQY
TRBJ2-1 | TRBV6-5 | 11 | ASSREQYNEQF
TRBJ1-1 | TRBV11-2 | 12 | ASSFAQGAAEAF
TRBJ1-6 | TRBV4-1 | 15 | ASSQEGGQPENSPLH
TRBJ1-2 | TRBV28 | 12 | ASSLDRERKGYT
TRBJ1-4 | TRBV13 | 14 | ASSPRQRGGHEKLF
TRBJ1-4 | TRBV18 | 12 | ASSPGQPNEKLF
TRBJ2-7 | TRBV11-2 | 13 | ASSLGGTLTYEQY